This TCR beta chain was observed in a study of beta chain features in type 1 diabetes. Study-wide results and limits: Because the template was cDNA, high-expressing cells might be over-represented.

Reverse transcribing all isolated RNA meant expressed TCRB transcripts were sequenced. Reads from naive, central memory and regulatory T cell samples averaged roughly 3.6 million. TCRdb's table, derived via immunoSEQ multiplex PCR, lists solely in-frame clones and lacks some. The data show 200,000 to 250,000 clones, with about 30% seen just once and roughly 4% held by the top ten. A note on this clone: Its antigen is still unknown.

Germline CDR1 reads SQVTM; CDR2 reads ANQGSEA. There are 13 residues in the CDR3. V lost 4 bases, J lost 3 bases, and 13 bases lay in between. This TCR was sampled from a man aged 25 to 40 in good health. The rearrangement uses TRBV29-1 and TRBJ2-7, with D maybe TRBD1 (5 bases). The sample was central memory CD4+ T cells from blood. CDR3 loop: CSVGRARDYEQYF. For the CDR3, the DNA is TGCAGCGTTGGCAGGGCCAGGGACTACGAGCAGTACTTC.